This T cell receptor beta chain derives from a study of blood T cell repertoires in COVID-19. Study as a whole: T cells, B-cell-depleted T cells, or PBMCs supplied cDNA or gDNA.

Methods used by the authors: Reference gene primer amplification gave nucleated cell count estimates. Sequencing was performed with immunoSEQ multiplex PCR; in TCRdb, only in-frame clones are kept and a portion is missing. V and J calls and clone size follow that table, whereas D and trimming were derived from the DNA. The data show 370,000 or so clones, 81% seen once. Trimming took 2 bases from V and 0 from J, leaving 8 bases between them. In germline, CDR1 is GTSNPN, CDR2 SVGIG (reference sequence). This CDR3 comprises 13 residues. Sequences were obtained from peripheral blood. This sequence was found in a human donor with acute or convalescent COVID-19. The donor label of this sample is uncertain. This rearrangement joins TRBV30 to TRBJ2-7; perhaps TRBD2 as D (5 bases). The CDR3: CAWSIGSSYEQYF. In nucleotides, the CDR3 is TGTGCCTGGAGTATTGGGAGCTCCTACGAGCAGTACTTC.